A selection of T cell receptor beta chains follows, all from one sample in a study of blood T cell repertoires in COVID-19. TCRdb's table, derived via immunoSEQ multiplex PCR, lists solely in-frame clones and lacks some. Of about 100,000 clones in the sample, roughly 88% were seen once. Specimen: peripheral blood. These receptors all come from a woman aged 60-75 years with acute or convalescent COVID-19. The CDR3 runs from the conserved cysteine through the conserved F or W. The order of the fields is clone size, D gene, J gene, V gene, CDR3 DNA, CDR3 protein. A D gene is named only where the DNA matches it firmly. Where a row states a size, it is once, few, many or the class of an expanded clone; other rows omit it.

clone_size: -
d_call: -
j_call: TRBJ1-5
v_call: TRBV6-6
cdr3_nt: TGTGCCAGCACCCCCGCCAACCGAGGCAATCAGCCCCAGCATTTT
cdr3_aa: CASTPANRGNQPQHF

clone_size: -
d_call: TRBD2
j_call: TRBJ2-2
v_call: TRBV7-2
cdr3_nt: TGTGCCAGCAGCTTACGATCTAGCGGGAGGACCGGGGAGCTGTTTTTT
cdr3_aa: CASSLRSSGRTGELFF

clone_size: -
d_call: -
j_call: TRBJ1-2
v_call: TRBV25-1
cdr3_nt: TGTGCCAGCAGTGAAGCGGATTATGGCTACACCTTC
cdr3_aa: CASSEADYGYTF

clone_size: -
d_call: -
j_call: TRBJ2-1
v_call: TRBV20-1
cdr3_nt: TGCAGTGCTAGTCAAAGCTCCTTATCCTACAATGAGCAGTTCTTC
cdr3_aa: CSASQSSLSYNEQFF

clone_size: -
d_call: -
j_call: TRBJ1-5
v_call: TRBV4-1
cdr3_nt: TGCGCCAGCAGCCAAGGGCAGGGCAATCAGCCCCAGCATTTT
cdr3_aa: CASSQGQGNQPQHF

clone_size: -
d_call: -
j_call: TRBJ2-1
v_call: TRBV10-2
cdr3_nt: TGCGCCAGCAGGAGCCCCTACGCCTACAATGAGCAGTTCTTC
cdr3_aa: CASRSPYAYNEQFF

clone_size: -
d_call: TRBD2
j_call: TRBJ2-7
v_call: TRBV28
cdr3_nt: TGTGCCAGCAGTACGGGGGGTCAGGTTGCCTACGAGCAGTACTTC
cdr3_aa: CASSTGGQVAYEQYF

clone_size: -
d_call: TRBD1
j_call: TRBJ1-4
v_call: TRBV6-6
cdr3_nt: TGTGCCAGCAGTTACGGACAGGGGAATGAAAAACTGTTTTTT
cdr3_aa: CASSYGQGNEKLFF

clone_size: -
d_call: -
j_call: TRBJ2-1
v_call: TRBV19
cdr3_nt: TGTGCCAGTAGTAGTGTCGGGGGACTTTACAATGAGCAGTTCTTC
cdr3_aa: CASSSVGGLYNEQFF

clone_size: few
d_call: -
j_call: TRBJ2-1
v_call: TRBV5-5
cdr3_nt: TGTGCCAGCAGCTCGGGCAGGGTAGCAGGCCCCTACAATGAGCAGTTCTTC
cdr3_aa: CASSSGRVAGPYNEQFF

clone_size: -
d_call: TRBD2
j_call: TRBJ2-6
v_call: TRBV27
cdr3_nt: TGTGCCAGCAGTTCCCCAGCGGGAGCTTCTGGGGCCAACGTCCTGACTTTC
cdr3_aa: CASSSPAGASGANVLTF

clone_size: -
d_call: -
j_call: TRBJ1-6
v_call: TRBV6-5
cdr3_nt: TGTGCAGCGGCGGTAGAATTTAATTCACCCCTCCACTTT
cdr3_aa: CAAAVEFNSPLHF

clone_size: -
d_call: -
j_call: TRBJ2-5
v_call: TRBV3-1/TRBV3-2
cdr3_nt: TGTGCCAGCTCTTCAACAGGCGAGACCCAGTACTTC
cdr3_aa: CASSSTGETQYF

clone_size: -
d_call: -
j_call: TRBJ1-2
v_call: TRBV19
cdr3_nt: TGTGCCAGTAGTTCACAGGTTAACTATGGCTACACCTTC
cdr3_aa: CASSSQVNYGYTF

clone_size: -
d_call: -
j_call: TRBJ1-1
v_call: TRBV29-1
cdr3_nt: TGCAGCGTTCGGAGAGGGGGGGCTGAAGCTTTCTTT
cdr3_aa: CSVRRGGAEAFF

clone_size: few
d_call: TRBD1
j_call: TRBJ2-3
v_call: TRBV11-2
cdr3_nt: TGTGCCAGCAGCTGGACAGGGGCAGATACGCAGTATTTT
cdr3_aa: CASSWTGADTQYF

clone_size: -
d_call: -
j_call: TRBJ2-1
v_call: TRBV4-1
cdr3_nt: TGCGCCAGCAGCCAAGACCAGCGGAGTAATGAGCAGTTCTTC
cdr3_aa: CASSQDQRSNEQFF

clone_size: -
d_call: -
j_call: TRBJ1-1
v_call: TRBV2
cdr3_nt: TGTGCCAGCAGTGAACAGGGGATACCCACTGAAGCTTTCTTT
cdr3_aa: CASSEQGIPTEAFF

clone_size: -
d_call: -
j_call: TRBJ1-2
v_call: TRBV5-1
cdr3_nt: TGCGCCAGCAGCGGTGACAGCAACTATGGCTACACCTTC
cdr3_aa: CASSGDSNYGYTF

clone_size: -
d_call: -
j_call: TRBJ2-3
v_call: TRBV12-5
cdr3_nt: TGTGCTAGTGGTTTGGTACAGGCAGATACGCAGTATTTT
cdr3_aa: CASGLVQADTQYF

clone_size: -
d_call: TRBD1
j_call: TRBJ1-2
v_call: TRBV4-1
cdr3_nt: TGCGCCAGTTCGGACAGGGTGGGTGGCTACACCTTC
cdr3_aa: CASSDRVGGYTF

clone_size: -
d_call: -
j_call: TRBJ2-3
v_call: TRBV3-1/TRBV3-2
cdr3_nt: TGTGCCAGCAGCCAAACCGCAGTCACAGATACGCAGTATTTT
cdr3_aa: CASSQTAVTDTQYF

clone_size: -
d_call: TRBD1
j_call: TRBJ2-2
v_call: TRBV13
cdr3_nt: TGTGCCAGCAGCTCCTCGGGACAGGGTAACACCGGGGAGCTGTTTTTT
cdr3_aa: CASSSSGQGNTGELFF

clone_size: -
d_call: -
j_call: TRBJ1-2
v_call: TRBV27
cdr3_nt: TGTGCCAGCAGTTTTGTGGGGGGGTACTATGGCTACACCTTC
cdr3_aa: CASSFVGGYYGYTF

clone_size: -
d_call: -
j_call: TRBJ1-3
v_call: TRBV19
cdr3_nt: TGTGCCAGTAGTACAAAAAACACAGCTTCTGGAAACACCATATATTTT
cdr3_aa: CASSTKNTASGNTIYF

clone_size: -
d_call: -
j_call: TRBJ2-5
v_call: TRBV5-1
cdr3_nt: TGCGCCAGCAGCGTGAGTCCGGGGAACCAAGAGACCCAGTACTTC
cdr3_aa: CASSVSPGNQETQYF

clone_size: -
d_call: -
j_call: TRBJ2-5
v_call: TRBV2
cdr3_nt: TGTGCCAGCAGTGAAACCAGAAACCAAGAGACCCAGTACTTC
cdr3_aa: CASSETRNQETQYF

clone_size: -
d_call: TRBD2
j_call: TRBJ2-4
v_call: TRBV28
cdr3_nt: TGTGCCAGCAGTCCCTCTCGGACTAGCGGGAGCATTCAGTACTTC
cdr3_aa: CASSPSRTSGSIQYF